This is a list of T cell receptor beta chains from one sample in a study of cytomegalovirus exposure and HLA in healthy donors. Using immunoSEQ multiplex PCR, the repertoire was profiled, and TCRdb retains in-frame clones only, with some absent. The sample includes fewer than 250,000 clones, around four fifths seen only once; the top ten take roughly a tenth. The sequenced sample was PBMCs. The receptors were sampled from a woman aged 45-60 years in good health and CMV-seropositive. The CDR3 runs from the conserved cysteine through the conserved F or W. Fields, in order: D gene, clone size, J gene, V gene, CDR3 length, CDR3 DNA, CDR3 protein. A D gene is named only where the DNA matches it firmly. The size field is filled for only some rows; it gives once, few, many or a size class.

>NA|NA|TRBJ1-1|TRBV7-8|15
TGTGCCAGCAGCTTAGATTGGCAGGGGAGCACTGAAGCTTTCTTT
CASSLDWQGSTEAFF
>TRBD1|few|TRBJ1-4|TRBV7-9|18
TGTGCCAGCAGCTTAGCGTACACCCGGGACAGGGAATTTGAAAAACTGTTTTTT
CASSLAYTRDREFEKLFF
>TRBD2|once|TRBJ2-7|TRBV2|15
TGTGCCAGCTCCCCCCAGATAGCGGGGGCGGGGGAGCAGTACTTC
CASSPQIAGAGEQYF
>NA|few|TRBJ2-1|TRBV5-6|15
TGTGCCAGCAGCTTCAGACAAAGCTCCTACAATGAGCAGTTCTTC
CASSFRQSSYNEQFF
>NA|NA|TRBJ2-2|TRBV4-3|13
TGCGCCAGCAGCCCTTTCTTAACCGGGGAGCTGTTTTTT
CASSPFLTGELFF
>NA|NA|TRBJ2-5|TRBV9|15
TGTGCCAGCAGCGTAGGACGGGACTACCAAGAGACCCAGTACTTC
CASSVGRDYQETQYF
>TRBD1|NA|TRBJ2-7|TRBV28|14
TGTGCCAGCAGTTTGGGGCAGGCAGGGGGCGAGCAGTACTTC
CASSLGQAGGEQYF
>NA|NA|TRBJ2-1|TRBV5-1|12
TGCGCCAGCAGCGTACCGGGTAATGAGCAGTTCTTC
CASSVPGNEQFF
>NA|NA|TRBJ1-4|TRBV6-1|17
TGTGCCAGCAGTGAAGCGCGGGTCGGCCGCGGTTATGAAAAACTGTTTTTT
CASSEARVGRGYEKLFF
>NA|NA|TRBJ1-1|TRBV29-1|14
TGCAGCCACCCGGGCCTTCGGGGAGGCACTGAAGCTTTCTTT
CSHPGLRGGTEAFF
>TRBD2|NA|TRBJ2-7|TRBV18|13
TGTGCCAGCGGCGCGAGCGGGGGCCCCGAGCAGTACTTC
CASGASGGPEQYF
>TRBD2|once|TRBJ2-1|TRBV29-1|20
TGCAGCGTTGACAACCTCCCGGGACTAGCGGGGGGGCTCACCTACAATGAGCAGTTCTTC
CSVDNLPGLAGGLTYNEQFF
>NA|once|TRBJ1-2|TRBV4-2|20
TGTGCCAGCAGCCAAGAATCGGGAGTAAGGGGTCTCAGGGTGGACTATGGCTACACCTTC
CASSQESGVRGLRVDYGYTF
>TRBD2|NA|TRBJ2-7|TRBV2|16
TGTGCCAGCAGTGGATATTCCCCAACCAGGGAGGGCGAGCAGTACTTC
CASSGYSPTREGEQYF
>NA|NA|TRBJ1-4|TRBV5-1|15
TGCGCCAGCAGCTGGGGAGCTGCAACTAATGAAAAACTGTTTTTT
CASSWGAATNEKLFF
>TRBD2|NA|TRBJ2-4|TRBV27|15
TGTGCCAGCAGTTTATCACTAGCGGGGGGTAACATTCAGTACTTC
CASSLSLAGGNIQYF
>TRBD2|NA|TRBJ2-7|TRBV19|13
TGTGCCAGTAGTCCCGGACTAGACTACGAGCAGTACTTC
CASSPGLDYEQYF
>TRBD1|NA|TRBJ1-5|TRBV6-1|15
TGTGCCAGCAGCGCGGGACAGTTGAGCAATCAGCCCCAGCATTTT
CASSAGQLSNQPQHF
>NA|few|TRBJ1-2|TRBV5-4|14
TGTGCCAGCAGCTTGTTCGGATACTATGTAGGCTACACCTTC
CASSLFGYYVGYTF
>NA|NA|TRBJ1-1|TRBV29-1|13
TGCAGCGTTGAAGATCGGGGTAGGGCTGAAGCTTTCTTT
CSVEDRGRAEAFF
>NA|NA|TRBJ1-6|TRBV25-1|14
TGTGCCAGCAGGGAACAGGGCCGAAATTCACCCCTCCACTTT
CASREQGRNSPLHF
>NA|NA|TRBJ1-2|TRBV28|12
TGTGCCAGTGTAACAGGTTACTATGGCTACACCTTC
CASVTGYYGYTF
>NA|once|TRBJ2-6|TRBV27|15
TGTGCCAGCAGTTACGGGGGCTCTGGGGCCAACGTCCTGACTTTC
CASSYGGSGANVLTF
>NA|NA|TRBJ1-1|TRBV5-6|15
TGTGCCAGCAGCTTATTCGGGGGGCAGAACACTGAAGCTTTCTTT
CASSLFGGQNTEAFF
>NA|NA|TRBJ2-2|TRBV5-1|16
TGCGCCAGCAGCTCCCGATCCGTAGCGGCCACCGGGGAGCTGTTTTTT
CASSSRSVAATGELFF
>TRBD2|NA|TRBJ2-1|TRBV6-6|15
TGTGCCAGCAGTTCCGCAGCGGGGGGGCTCAATGAGCAGTTCTTC
CASSSAAGGLNEQFF
>NA|NA|TRBJ1-5|TRBV6-6|16
TGTGCCAGCAATTTACCCTCCCGGAGGGACAATCAGCCCCAGCATTTT
CASNLPSRRDNQPQHF
>NA|NA|TRBJ1-4|TRBV5-4|12
TGTGCCAGCAGGGGGCACGGAGAAAAACTGTTTTTT
CASRGHGEKLFF